A single sample gave rise to the 6 T cell receptor beta chains below, sequenced in a study of OX40 agonist ivuxolimab in advanced cancers. TCRdb's table, derived via immunoSEQ multiplex PCR, lists solely in-frame clones and lacks some. This table has several thousand clones, 75% to 85% appearing once. The sequencing here drew on CD4+ or CD8+ T cells sorted from blood, taken in a trial of the OX40 agonist ivuxolimab. These receptors were taken from an adult with an advanced solid tumor such as melanoma, head and neck, liver or kidney cancer.

The genes are TRBV29-1 and TRBJ1-2; possible D gene TRBD1, 6 bases. Germline lookup yields CDR1 SQVTM and CDR2 ANQGSEA. The V end lost 0 bases, the J end lost 9 bases, and 20 bases lay between the germline ends. The CDR3 length is 15 residues. DNA of the CDR3: TGCAGCGTTGAAGAGGGAGTGACAGGCCTGGGGAGCTACACCTTC. It specifies CSVEEGVTGLGSYTF.

J is TRBJ2-3 and V is TRBV13, with 13 bases lining up with TRBD2. The CDR3 consists of 18 residues. V was pared by 5 bases and J by 2 bases, with 10 bases of the junction left unmatched. Per the germline V gene, CDR1 is PRHDT and CDR2 is FYEKMQ (reference sequence). CDR3 residues: CASSPALGLAGNTDTQYF. CDR3 in DNA: TGTGCCAGCAGCCCAGCCCTGGGACTAGCGGGGAACACAGATACGCAGTATTTT.

The rearrangement links TRBV9 to TRBJ1-1, with no clear D. V lost 1 base and J lost 4, with 11 bases in between. The germline gives CDR1 SGDLS, CDR2 YYNGEE. The CDR3 has 14 residues. For the CDR3, the DNA is TGTGCCAGCAGCGTATTTATGGAGGCCACTGAAGCTTTCTTT. It codes for CASSVFMEATEAFF.

The chain employs TRBV6-4 and TRBJ2-2, with TRBD2 identical over 8 bases. V was clipped by 2 bases and J by 4 bases; unmatched bases: 0. The germline V gene has CDR1 MRHNA and CDR2 SNTAGT. The CDR3 runs to 14 residues. CDR3 bases: TGTGCCAGCAGTGACGGGACTAGCACCGGGGAGCTGTTTTTT. It is translated as CASSDGTSTGELFF.

A single count supports this clone. This rearrangement joins TRBV11-2 to TRBJ2-7, with 7 positions matching TRBD2. This CDR3 comprises 14 residues. The germline V gene has CDR1 SGHAT and CDR2 FQNNGV. After removal of 1 base from V and 4 bases from J, the junction contained 4 bases not matched to a gene. CDR3 DNA: TGTGCCAGCAGCTTAGGGGGGGGTGGTTACGAGCAGTACTTC. It encodes CASSLGGGGYEQYF.

The chain uses TRBV7-8 and TRBJ2-1; D is unresolved. The germline gives CDR1 SGHVS, CDR2 FQNEAQ. Trimming shortened V by 4 bases and J by 0 bases, and 13 bases separated the two germline ends. CDR3 length: 16 residues. CDR3 sequence: CASSSNKLSSYNEQFF. CDR3 coding DNA: TGTGCCAGCAGCTCTAACAAGTTGAGCTCCTACAATGAGCAGTTCTTC.